Below, 14 T cell receptor beta chains from the same sample are listed, as sequenced in a study of regulatory T cells in long-lasting Graves disease. Libraries of TCR beta came from iRepertoire HTBI primers plus Arm-PCR of CDR3 regions. MiXCR, applied by TCRdb to the multiplex PCR reads, yields one record per CDR3 protein. This table has roughly 520,000 distinct CDR3 sequences, around 12% appearing once. Noted time point: newly diagnosed GD, antithyroid drugs for less than 3 months. The authors made the TCR library using RNA they extracted from PBMCs. These records were also assigned to another study, of T cells in Graves' hyperthyroidism and ophthalmopathy.

The sequencing here drew on peripheral blood mononuclear cells (PBMCs), taken at new diagnosis, from a patient treated with antithyroid drugs. The receptors derive from a woman in her twenties or thirties with Graves disease.

This clonotype was detected ten times or more. The genes are TRBV11-1 and TRBJ2-1, with D possibly TRBD1 on 5 matching bases. Trimming stripped 3 bases from V and 7 bases from J, with 10 bases between. The germline CDR1 and CDR2 sequences are SGHAT and FQDESV (reference sequence). The CDR3 contains 13 residues. The CDR3 DNA is TGTGCCAGCAGCTTTGCTGGACAAAATGAGCAGTTCTTC. Its translation is CASSFAGQNEQFF.

This clonotype has only a few counts. The V gene is TRBV7-9, the J gene TRBJ2-5; D unclear. Trimming cost V 5 bases and J 1 base, with 17 bases left between them. There are 16 residues in the CDR3. Per germline, CDR1 SEHNR and CDR2 FQNEAQ (reference sequence). The CDR3 DNA is TGTGCCAGCAGCCCTGTTAATAGGCGAGCCCAAGAGACCCAGTACTTC. It yields the protein CASSPVNRRAQETQYF.

This clonotype occurred many times. V gene TRBV19 combines with J gene TRBJ1-5, with TRBD1 identical over 10 bases. The CDR3 runs 18 residues. With V trimmed by 6 bases and J by 2 bases, 13 bases remained unmatched. The germline V gene has CDR1 LNHDA and CDR2 SQIVND (reference sequence). The CDR3 DNA follows: TGTGCCAGTAGGGGACGAGGACAGGGGGTTCCGGGCAATCAGCCCCAGCATTTT. Translation: CASRGRGQGVPGNQPQHF.

This clonotype showed up just a few times. The gene calls are TRBV3-1 and TRBJ2-1; 10 nucleotides align to TRBD2. Germline-derived CDR1 and CDR2 are LGHDT and YNNKEL (reference sequence). Trimming at V came to 1 base and at J to 0 bases, leaving 12 bases not matched to a gene. The CDR3 length is 20 residues. In DNA form, the CDR3 reads TGTGCCAGCAGCCAAGTAGCGATAGCGGGAGGCCGGAGCTCCTACAATGAGCAGTTCTTC. It codes for CASSQVAIAGGRSSYNEQFF.

This clonotype was observed at least ten times. The rearrangement uses TRBV20-1 and TRBJ2-1, with TRBD2 matching 13 bases. This CDR3 contains 16 residues. V was pared by 5 bases and J by 0 bases, with 4 bases of the junction left unmatched. Looked up from germline, CDR1 is DFQATT and CDR2 is SNEGSKA (reference sequence). This CDR3 is CSAVRTSGSSYNEQFF. CDR3 nucleotide sequence: TGCAGTGCTGTAAGGACTAGCGGGAGCTCCTACAATGAGCAGTTCTTC.

There are many counts of this clonotype. V usage is TRBV28 and J usage is TRBJ1-6, with D perhaps TRBD1 (5 bases). The CDR3 loop spans 14 amino acids. Between the trimmed V and J ends, which lost 6 bases and 6 bases, there was a span of 12 bases. CDR1 and CDR2 (germline): MDHEN, SYDVKM. The CDR3 protein is CASSLIGGNSPLHF. The CDR3, as DNA: TGTGCCAGCAGCTTAATCGGGGGTAATTCACCCCTCCACTTT.

The gene calls are TRBV9 and TRBJ2-7, with 7 positions matching TRBD2. Germline lookup yields CDR1 SGDLS and CDR2 YYNGEE. V shed 3 bases and J 2 bases; nucleotides not matched to a gene: 5. The CDR3 covers 14 residues. The CDR3 loop is CASSGGDYAYEQYF. The CDR3 coding sequence is TGTGCCAGCAGCGGAGGGGACTATGCCTACGAGCAGTACTTC.

J is TRBJ2-7 and V is TRBV20-1; TRBD2 matches at 13 bases. Losses at the gene ends were 4 bases for V and 2 bases for J; bases not matched to a gene: 2. Germline CDR1 DFQATT, CDR2 SNEGSKA (reference sequence). This CDR3 region has 14 residues. The CDR3 nucleotides are TGCAGTGCTACCGGACTAGCGGGGGCCTACGAGCAGTACTTC. Protein sequence: CSATGLAGAYEQYF.

This clonotype was seen many times. The rearrangement links TRBV12-3 or TRBV12-4 to TRBJ2-1, with D perhaps matching TRBD2 (6 bases). Trimming took off 1 base at V and 6 bases at J, with 13 bases between the two ends. This CDR3 is 15 amino acids long. The CDR3 spells CASSLGPGAVNEQFF. As DNA, the CDR3 is TGTGCCAGCAGTTTAGGCCCGGGAGCGGTCAATGAGCAGTTCTTC.

This clonotype came up many times. A junction boundary mismatches the germline segment, possibly from a read error. The chain uses TRBV11-2 and TRBJ2-5, with D tentatively TRBD1 or TRBD2 (6 bases each). Germline lookup yields CDR1 SGHAT and CDR2 FQNNGV. The CDR3 loop spans 12 amino acids. DNA for the CDR3: TGTGCCAGCAGCCTTACCGGCGGGACAATTACATTC. It codes for CASSLTGGTITF.

This clonotype appeared many times. CDR3 in amino acids: CASSQELGLLGEKLFF. CDR3 sequence (DNA): TGCGCCAGCAGCCAAGAACTGGGGTTACTAGGTGAAAAACTGTTTTTT. The chain employs TRBV4-3 and TRBJ1-4, with unresolved D. Trimming removed 0 bases from V and 7 bases from J, with 15 bases in between. The CDR3 is 16 amino acids. The germline V gene encodes CDR1 LGHNA and CDR2 YSLEER.

This clonotype turned up a few times. The V and J genes are TRBV4-2 and TRBJ1-4; no definite D call. With 2 bases removed from V and 7 bases from J, the gap between germline ends came to 14 bases. This CDR3 region has 15 residues. In germline, CDR1 is LGHNA, CDR2 YNFKEQ. The CDR3 loop reads CASSQQSGLAEKLFF. The CDR3 DNA is TGTGCCAGCAGCCAACAATCCGGGCTGGCTGAAAAACTGTTTTTT.

This clonotype was detected only a few times. This chain joins TRBV28 and TRBJ1-5; tentatively, D is TRBD1 (5 bases). This CDR3 is built from 12 residues. V was pared by 4 bases and J by 6 bases, with 7 bases between. CDR1 is MDHEN and CDR2 is SYDVKM in the germline V gene. CDR3 bases: TGTGCCAGCAGTTCCAGGGCTCAGCCCCAGCATTTT. It is translated as CASSSRAQPQHF. Filled out from reference TRBV28 and TRBJ1-5, the complete variable domain reads DVKVTQSSRYLVKRTGEKVFLECVQDMDHENMFWYRQDPGLGLRLIYFSYDVKMKEKGDIPEGYSVSREKKERFSLILESASTNQTSMYLCASSSRAQPQHFGDGTRLSIL.

Details on this clonotype: This may come from a read error, since a much larger clone is one base off. The rearrangement joins TRBV12-3 or TRBV12-4 to TRBJ2-7; D possibly corresponds to TRBD2 (5 bases). V was pared by 3 bases and J by 7 bases, with 13 bases between. CDR3 length: 13 residues. CDR3 region: CASSLERANEQYF. The CDR3 coding sequence is TGTGCCAGCAGTTTGGAGAGGGCGAATGAGCAGTACTTC.